This note documents a single T cell receptor beta chain sequence. Its specificity is not known. The data belong to a study of cytomegalovirus exposure and HLA in healthy donors. Study-wide points: In a later analysis, across HLA loci, associated TCR counts were highest for DRB1, lowest for HLA-C. There were about 160 TCR beta chains listed as cytomegalovirus-associated.

Germline values: CDR1 SGHNT, CDR2 YYREEE (reference sequence). Deletions cut 2 bases from V and 13 bases from J, with 19 bases between. The CDR3 loop spans 14 amino acids. The PCR used 60 Vbeta and 13 Jbeta primers. TCRdb's copy holds only in-frame clones and misses some; the assay was immunoSEQ multiplex PCR. The table lists about 120,000 clones, approximately 80% of them singletons. The sequence came from a woman in her 30s in good health and CMV-seronegative. Sequencing was carried out using PBMCs. The chain has TRBV5-4 and TRBJ2-1; D unresolved. This chain's CDR3 is CASSLETPTSGQFF. CDR3 sequence (DNA): TGTGCCAGCAGCTTAGAGACTCCCACGTCTGGTCAGTTCTTC.